This T cell receptor beta chain was found in a study of T-cell reconstitution after alpha-beta-depleted transplantation in children. This clonotype was picked up many times. What it recognizes is unknown. It was with unique molecular identifiers that the TCRbeta library was prepared. MiXCR, applied by TCRdb to the PCR reads, yields one record per CDR3 protein. The sample shows 490,000 or so distinct CDR3 sequences, 8% to 11% of them seen only once. With V trimmed by 0 bases and J by 1 base, 4 bases remained unmatched. Looked up from germline, CDR1 is SGHRS and CDR2 is YFSETQ. This CDR3 comprises 15 residues. Findings and limits, study-wide: Surviving recipient cells, namely T cells and thymic progenitors, were the source of high day-60 TCRbeta diversity in some patients. T-cell numbers and diversity one year post-transplant derived largely from freshly generated T cells. By about two months after transplant, alpha-beta T cells reportedly arose from several hundred graft clones that had expanded.

The source is a child younger than 10 with inherited bone marrow failure, due to receive a stem cell transplant. The chain links TRBV5-1 to TRBJ2-7; 7 positions match TRBD1. Sequenced material: PBMCs, taken before TCRalphabeta/CD19-depleted stem cell transplant. CDR3 loop: CASSLGSTGSYEQYF. In DNA, the CDR3 is TGCGCCAGCAGCTTGGGCTCGACAGGGTCCTACGAGCAGTACTTC.